Each of the 10 T cell receptor beta chains below was sequenced from the same sample in a study of coeliac disease. Sequenced by immunoSEQ multiplex PCR; TCRdb stores in-frame clones only, minus some. The repertoire holds over 8,000 clones, with 45% to 60% as singletons. The sample was intraepithelial lymphocytes from the gut. Receptor source: a woman aged 60 to 75 with celiac disease.

The gene calls are TRBV19 and TRBJ1-1; TRBD1 aligns across 9 bases. The germline V gene has CDR1 LNHDA and CDR2 SQIVND (reference sequence). V shed 5 bases and J 6 bases; nucleotides not matched to a gene: 4. The CDR3 has 13 residues. CDR3 residues: CASSPGQGPEAFF. The CDR3 DNA reads as TGTGCCAGTAGTCCGGGACAGGGCCCTGAAGCTTTCTTT.

The genes are TRBV5-1 and TRBJ2-1, with 10 positions matching TRBD2. Germline assignment: CDR1 SGHRS and CDR2 YFSETQ. The CDR3 sequence is 15 residues long. Trimming cost V 3 bases and J 3 bases; bases outside gene matches: 3. The CDR3 protein is CASSSSGGVYNEQFF. CDR3 DNA: TGCGCCAGCAGCTCGAGCGGGGGGGTCTACAATGAGCAGTTCTTC.

This rearrangement joins TRBV10-2 to TRBJ2-7, with D tentatively TRBD2 (5 bases). The CDR3 length is 15 residues. V lost 6 bases and J lost 4, with 19 bases in between. Germline values: CDR1 WSHSY, CDR2 SAAADI. In nucleotides, the CDR3 is TGCGCCAGCAGAGATCGACTAACGGGAAGTTACGAGCAGTACTTC. Translated, it gives CASRDRLTGSYEQYF.

The rearrangement joins TRBV27 to TRBJ2-2, with D uncertain. There are 11 residues in the CDR3. V gave up 9 bases and J gave up 2 bases, with 4 bases separating them. CDR1 is MNHEY, CDR2 SMNVEV, per germline (reference sequence). CDR3 in DNA: TGTGCCAGTCAAAACACCGGGGAGCTGTTTTTT. Encoded protein: CASQNTGELFF.

CDR3 amino acids: CASSQDAGLTEAFF. The CDR3 DNA follows: TGTGCCAGCAGCCAAGACGCAGGACTCACTGAAGCTTTCTTT. This sequence joins TRBV4-2 and TRBJ1-1; D ambiguous. Trimming took off 0 bases at V and 4 bases at J, with 9 bases between the two ends. The germline V gene has CDR1 LGHNA and CDR2 YNFKEQ. The CDR3 sequence is 14 residues long.

The chain joins TRBV5-1 to TRBJ2-7, with 7 nucleotides matching TRBD1. From germline, CDR1 is SGHRS and CDR2 YFSETQ. V shed 4 bases, J shed 4 bases, and the junction held 14 bases outside the gene matches. This CDR3 has 16 amino acids. The CDR3 region is CASSKIYRGPKYEQYF. The CDR3 region has the DNA TGCGCCAGCAGCAAAATATACAGGGGTCCCAAATACGAGCAGTACTTC.

The chain recombines TRBV7-9 with TRBJ1-1, with D unclear. Germline CDR1 and CDR2: SEHNR and FQNEAQ (reference sequence). Trimming stripped 1 base from V and 5 bases from J, with 8 bases between. The CDR3 loop spans 13 amino acids. CDR3 protein: CASSLGGRTEAFF. The CDR3 DNA is TGTGCCAGCAGCTTAGGAGGGAGGACTGAAGCTTTCTTT. Full variable domain (outside the CDR3, taken from reference TRBV7-9 and TRBJ1-1): DTGVSQNPRHKITKRGQNVTFRCDPISEHNRLYWYRQTLGQGPEFLTYFQNEAQLEKSRLLSDRFSAERPKGSFSTLEIQRTEQGDSAMYLCASSLGGRTEAFFGQGTRLTVV.

This clone was counted only a few times. The chain has TRBV9 and TRBJ2-3; D possibly corresponds to TRBD1 (8 bases). Germline V gene lookup returns CDR1 SGDLS and CDR2 YYNGEE. The V end lost 3 bases, the J end lost 6 bases, and 14 bases lay between the germline ends. CDR3 size: 14 residues. CDR3 nucleotide sequence: TGTGCCAGCAGCGAACAGGGGGGAGGGGATACGCAGTATTTT. Protein product: CASSEQGGGDTQYF.

This sequence joins TRBV28 and TRBJ1-5; the match to TRBD1 covers 7 bases. Per the germline V gene, CDR1 is MDHEN and CDR2 is SYDVKM. The CDR3 totals 13 residues. The V and J ends lost 8 bases and 4 bases, in that order; junction bases with no gene match: 5. CDR3 in amino acids: CASSADRNQPQHF. As DNA, the CDR3 is TGTGCCAGCTCCGCGGACAGGAATCAGCCCCAGCATTTT.

This clone was seen a handful of times. The chain has TRBV28 and TRBJ1-5; no clear D. This CDR3 region has 15 residues. Trimming shortened V by 2 bases and J by 8 bases, and 16 bases separated the two germline ends. Per the germline V gene, CDR1 is MDHEN and CDR2 is SYDVKM. In DNA form, the CDR3 reads TGTGCCAGCAGTTTAGAACATACGTTTCTCAAGCCCCAGCATTTT. This codes for CASSLEHTFLKPQHF.